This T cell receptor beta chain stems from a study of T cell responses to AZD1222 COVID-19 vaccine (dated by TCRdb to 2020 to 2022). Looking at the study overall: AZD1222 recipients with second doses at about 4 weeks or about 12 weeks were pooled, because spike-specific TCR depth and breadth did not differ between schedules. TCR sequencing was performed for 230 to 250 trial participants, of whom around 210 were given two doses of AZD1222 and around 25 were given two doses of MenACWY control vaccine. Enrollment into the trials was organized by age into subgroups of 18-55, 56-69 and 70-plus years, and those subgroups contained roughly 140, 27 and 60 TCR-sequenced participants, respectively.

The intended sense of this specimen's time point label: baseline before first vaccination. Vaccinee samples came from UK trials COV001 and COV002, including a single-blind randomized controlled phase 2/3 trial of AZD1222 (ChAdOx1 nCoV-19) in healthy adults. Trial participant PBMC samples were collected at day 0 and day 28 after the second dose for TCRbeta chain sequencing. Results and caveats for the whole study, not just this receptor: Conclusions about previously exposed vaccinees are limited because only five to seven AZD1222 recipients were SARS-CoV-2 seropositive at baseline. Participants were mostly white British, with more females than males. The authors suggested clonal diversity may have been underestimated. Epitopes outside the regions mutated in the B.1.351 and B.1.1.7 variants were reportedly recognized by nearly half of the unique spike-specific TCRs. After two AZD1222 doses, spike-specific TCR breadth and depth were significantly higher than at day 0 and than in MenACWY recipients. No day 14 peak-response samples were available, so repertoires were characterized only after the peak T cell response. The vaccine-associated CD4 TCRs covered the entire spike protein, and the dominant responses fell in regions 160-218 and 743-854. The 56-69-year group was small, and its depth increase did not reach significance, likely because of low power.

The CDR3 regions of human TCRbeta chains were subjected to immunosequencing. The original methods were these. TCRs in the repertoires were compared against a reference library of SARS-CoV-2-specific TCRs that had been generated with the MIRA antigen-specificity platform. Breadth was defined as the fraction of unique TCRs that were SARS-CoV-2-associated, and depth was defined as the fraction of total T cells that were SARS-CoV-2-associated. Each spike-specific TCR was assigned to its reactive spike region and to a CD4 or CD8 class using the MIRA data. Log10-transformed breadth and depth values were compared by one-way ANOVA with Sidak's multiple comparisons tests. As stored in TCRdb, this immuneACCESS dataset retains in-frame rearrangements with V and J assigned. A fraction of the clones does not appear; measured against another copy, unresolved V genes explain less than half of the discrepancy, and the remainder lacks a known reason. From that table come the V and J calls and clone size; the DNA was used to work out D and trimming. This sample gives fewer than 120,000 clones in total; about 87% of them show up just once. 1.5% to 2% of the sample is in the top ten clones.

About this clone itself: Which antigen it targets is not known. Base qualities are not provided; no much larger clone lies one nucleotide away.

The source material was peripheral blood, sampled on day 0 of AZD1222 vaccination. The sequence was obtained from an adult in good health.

The DNA sequence is as follows: TGTGCCAGCAGTTCGTACTTCGAGCAGTACTTC. Its product reads: CASSSYFEQYF. The rearrangement joined TRBV12-3 or TRBV12-4 to TRBJ2-7; the D segment cannot be called with confidence. Its CDR3 holds 11 amino acids, cysteine through phenylalanine. This entry keeps only the CDR3 DNA: 33 bases, framed from base 1. Trimming removed 4 bases from V and 6 bases from J, leaving 7 bases between the germline ends.